This T cell receptor beta chain was sequenced for a study of cytomegalovirus exposure and HLA in healthy donors. General study points: The Asian-associated ancestry cluster reportedly had fewer N-insertions than the roughly 670-donor mean in a later analysis. CMV antigen specificity of three CMV-associated chains was confirmed in vitro.

The PCR employed 60 Vbeta primers together with 13 Jbeta primers. TCRdb's copy holds only in-frame clones and misses some; the assay was immunoSEQ multiplex PCR. The sample records fewer than 200,000 clones, more than 70% being singletons. As for this clone: Its matching antigen is unknown.

In nominal health when sampled, donors likely had unrecorded immune exposures nonetheless. Sequencing used PBMCs. This TCR was recovered from a woman aged 45 to 65 in good health and CMV-seropositive.

This CDR3 is CAASPGNLAVGRTF. CDR3 sequence (DNA): TGTGCCGCGAGCCCGGGGAACCTCGCCGTAGGCCGCACCTTC. The V call is TRBV30, the J call TRBJ1-2; D is undetermined. V was shortened by 8 bases and J by 13 bases, with 29 bases between the two germline ends. CDR1 and CDR2 from the germline V gene are GTSNPN and SVGIG (reference sequence). The CDR3 is made up of 14 amino acids.